This entry describes one T cell receptor (beta chain). The target antigen is unknown. CDR3 length: 13 residues. CDR1 is SGHTA, CDR2 FQGTGA, per germline. J lost 9 bases, V lost 2 bases, and 4 bases had no gene match. For the second PCR, which ran for about 6 to 12 cycles, a sample-barcoded 5' primer and a J-beta primer mix were used. MiXCR was run by TCRdb on the 5' RACE reads, yielding one entry per CDR3 protein. The sample lists over a million distinct CDR3 sequences, less than 50% occurring once. The record originates from a study of blood T cells in healthy people across ages. Regarding the study as a whole: Unsorted PBMCs blocked a conclusive comparison of naive and antigen-experienced cells. Older age went with lower TCR beta diversity per million T cells, in a roughly linear way.

The rearrangement uses TRBV7-3 and TRBJ1-5, with 7 bases fitting TRBD1. The receptor was derived from a woman in her sixties in good health. The sequencing sample was made of blood. CDR3 bases: TGTGCCAGCAGCTTAGCTTCAGGGGGGCCCCAGCATTTT. Protein product: CASSLASGGPQHF.